This TCR beta chain derives from a study of cytomegalovirus exposure and HLA in healthy donors. Sequencing used immunoSEQ multiplex PCR; TCRdb keeps in-frame clones, though not all of them. Seen here are roughly 130,000 clones, about 90% observed once, and the top ten hold approximately 1.3%. The specimen sequenced was PBMCs. This clonotype was sampled from a young man in good health and CMV-seronegative.

The CDR3 nucleotides are TGTGCCAGCAGTCCCCTTTTGGTCAGCTCCTATAATTCACCCCTCCACTTT. Translated: CASSPLLVSSYNSPLHF. The chain employs TRBV27 and TRBJ1-6; D not resolved. The germline V gene encodes CDR1 MNHEY and CDR2 SMNVEV (reference sequence). Trimming took 5 bases from V and 0 from J, leaving 14 bases between them. The CDR3 sequence is 17 residues long.